The source of this T cell receptor (beta chain) is a study of CD8 T cells in ankylosing spondylitis. Study-level results: Certain motif variants had earlier been reported in reactive arthritis synovial fluid and blood. Clones linked to disease, bearing a CD8+ phenotype, were relatively rare in peripheral blood. Disease-linked clones were reportedly significantly enriched in matched ankylosing spondylitis synovial fluid. What seemed typical of ankylosing spondylitis blood was a TCR beta motif built from about 8 highly homologous variants.

This CDR3 comprises 14 residues. The V and J ends lost 7 bases and 4 bases, in that order; junction bases with no gene match: 10. Germline V gives CDR1 SGHRS, CDR2 YFSETQ. A few counts support this clonotype. The target antigen is unknown. Quantitative 5'-RACE was performed with molecular barcodes, and it yielded the TCR beta libraries. TCRdb reprocessed the 5' RACE reads with MiXCR, giving one entry per CDR3 protein. The sample lists around 480,000 distinct CDR3 sequences, under 20% seen once, with over 1% in the top ten. The sequencing sample was made of blood, either unsorted or a sorted T cell fraction (not recorded which). The TCR was taken from a male donor with ankylosing spondylitis. V and J are TRBV5-1 and TRBJ1-1; 7 bases fit TRBD1. In DNA form, the CDR3 reads TGCGCCAGCTTCCAGGGGGGGGCCGCCACTGAAGCTTTCTTT. This translates into CASFQGGAATEAFF.